This TCR beta chain emerged from a study of cytomegalovirus exposure and HLA in healthy donors. This CDR3 spans 15 amino acids. Per germline, CDR1 MGHRA and CDR2 YSYEKL. The V and J ends lost 1 base and 2 bases respectively, with 9 bases between them. Primers for the PCR totalled 60 Vbeta and 13 Jbeta. Here immunoSEQ multiplex PCR was the method, and the copy in TCRdb shows in-frame clones only, minus some. This sample's clone table lists under 200,000 clones. The chain uses TRBV4-1 and TRBJ2-1, with D hard to call. This clonotype originated in a man aged 25-40 years in good health and CMV-seronegative. The sequenced sample consisted of PBMCs. This chain's CDR3 is CASSQGVVAYNEQFF. In DNA form, the CDR3 reads TGCGCCAGCAGCCAAGGCGTCGTAGCCTACAATGAGCAGTTCTTC.